This T cell receptor beta chain is from a study of blood T cell repertoires in COVID-19. Study context: Italy, Spain and the United States were the sources of the convalescent and acute COVID-19 samples. Sources were T cells, B-cell-depleted T cells, or PBMCs; the material itself was cDNA or gDNA.

CDR3 size: 13 residues. CDR1 is LGHDT, CDR2 YNNKEL, per germline (reference sequence). The ends lost 4 bases at V and 5 bases at J; junction bases unmatched: 4. Profiling relied on immunoSEQ multiplex PCR, and the TCRdb table lists in-frame clones only, not all of them. The data show around 400,000 clones, over 75% seen once. The specimen sequenced was peripheral blood. The chain recombines TRBV3-1 (or the pseudogene TRBV3-2) with TRBJ1-1; 7 positions match TRBD1. The source is a woman aged 25 to 45 with COVID-19, enrolled during active disease. CDR3 in DNA: TGTGCCAGCAGCCCAAACAGGGGTACTGAAGCTTTCTTT. As protein: CASSPNRGTEAFF.